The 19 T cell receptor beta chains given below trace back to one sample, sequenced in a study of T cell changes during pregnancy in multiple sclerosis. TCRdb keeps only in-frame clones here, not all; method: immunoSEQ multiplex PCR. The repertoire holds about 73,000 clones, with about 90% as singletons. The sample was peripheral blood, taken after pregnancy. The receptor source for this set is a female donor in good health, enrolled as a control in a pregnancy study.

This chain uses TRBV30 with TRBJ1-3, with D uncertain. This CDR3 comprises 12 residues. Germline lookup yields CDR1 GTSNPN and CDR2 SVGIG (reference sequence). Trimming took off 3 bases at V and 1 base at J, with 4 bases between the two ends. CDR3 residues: CAWRESGNTIYF. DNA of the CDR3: TGTGCCTGGAGGGAGTCTGGAAACACCATATATTTT.

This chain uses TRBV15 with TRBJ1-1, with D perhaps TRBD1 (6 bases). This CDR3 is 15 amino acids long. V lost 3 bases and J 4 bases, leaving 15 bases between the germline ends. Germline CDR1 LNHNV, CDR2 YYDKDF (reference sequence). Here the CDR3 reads CATSRLAGDATEAFF. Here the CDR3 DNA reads TGTGCCACCAGCAGGTTGGCAGGGGATGCCACTGAAGCTTTCTTT.

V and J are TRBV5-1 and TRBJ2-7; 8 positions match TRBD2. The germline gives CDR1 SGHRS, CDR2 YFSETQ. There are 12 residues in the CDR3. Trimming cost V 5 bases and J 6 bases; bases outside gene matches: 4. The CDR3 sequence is CASSSGKVEQYF. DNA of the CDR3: TGCGCCAGCAGTAGCGGGAAGGTCGAGCAGTACTTC.

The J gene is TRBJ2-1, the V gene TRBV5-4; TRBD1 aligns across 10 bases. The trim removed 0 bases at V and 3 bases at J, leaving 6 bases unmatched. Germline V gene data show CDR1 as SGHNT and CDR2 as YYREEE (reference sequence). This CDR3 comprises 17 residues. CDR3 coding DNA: TGTGCCAGCAGCTTGGGCGCCGGGACAGGGGTCTACAATGAGCAGTTCTTC. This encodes CASSLGAGTGVYNEQFF.

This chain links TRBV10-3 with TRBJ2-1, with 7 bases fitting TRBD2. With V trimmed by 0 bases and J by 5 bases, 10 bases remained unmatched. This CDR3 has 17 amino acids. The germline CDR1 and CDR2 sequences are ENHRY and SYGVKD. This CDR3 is CAISESKASGDNNEQFF. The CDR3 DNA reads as TGTGCCATCAGTGAGTCGAAGGCTAGCGGTGACAACAATGAGCAGTTCTTC.

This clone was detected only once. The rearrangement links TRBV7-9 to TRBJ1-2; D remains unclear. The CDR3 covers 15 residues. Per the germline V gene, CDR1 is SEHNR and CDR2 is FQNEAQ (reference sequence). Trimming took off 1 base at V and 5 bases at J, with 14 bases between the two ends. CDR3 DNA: TGTGCCAGCAGCTTAGAAAGGTCCAGCGTTTATGGCTACACCTTC. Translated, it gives CASSLERSSVYGYTF.

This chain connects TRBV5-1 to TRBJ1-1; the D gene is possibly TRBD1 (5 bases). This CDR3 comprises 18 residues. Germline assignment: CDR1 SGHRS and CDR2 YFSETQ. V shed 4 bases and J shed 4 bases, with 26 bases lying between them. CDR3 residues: CASSPNGGTPGGGTEAFF. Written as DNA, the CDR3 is TGCGCCAGCAGCCCAAATGGCGGGACTCCCGGAGGTGGCACTGAAGCTTTCTTT.

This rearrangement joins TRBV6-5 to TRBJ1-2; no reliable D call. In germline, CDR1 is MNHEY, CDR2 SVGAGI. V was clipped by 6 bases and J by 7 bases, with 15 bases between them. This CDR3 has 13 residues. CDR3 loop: CASRQSDTSGYTF. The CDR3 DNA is TGTGCCAGCAGACAGTCTGATACCTCTGGCTACACCTTC.

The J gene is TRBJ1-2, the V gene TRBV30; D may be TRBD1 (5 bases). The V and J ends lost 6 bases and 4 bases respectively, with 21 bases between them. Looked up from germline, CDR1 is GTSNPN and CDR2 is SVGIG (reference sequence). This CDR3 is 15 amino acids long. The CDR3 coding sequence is TGTGCCTGTGCCGCCCAGGGCCCTGGCCTCTATGGCTACACCTTC. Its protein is CACAAQGPGLYGYTF.

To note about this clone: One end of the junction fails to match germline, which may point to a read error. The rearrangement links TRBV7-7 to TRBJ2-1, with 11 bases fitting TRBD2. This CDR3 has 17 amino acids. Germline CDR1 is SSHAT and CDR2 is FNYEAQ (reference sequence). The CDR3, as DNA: TGTGCTAGCAGCTTAGAATCCGGGACTAGCGGTTACAATGAGCAGTTCTTC. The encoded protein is CASSLESGTSGYNEQFF.

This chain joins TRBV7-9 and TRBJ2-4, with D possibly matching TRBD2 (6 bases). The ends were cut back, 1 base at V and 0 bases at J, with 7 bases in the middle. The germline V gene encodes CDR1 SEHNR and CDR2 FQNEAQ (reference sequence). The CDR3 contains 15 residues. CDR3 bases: TGTGCCAGCAGCTTAGGAGCGGGAGCCAAAAACATTCAGTACTTC. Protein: CASSLGAGAKNIQYF.

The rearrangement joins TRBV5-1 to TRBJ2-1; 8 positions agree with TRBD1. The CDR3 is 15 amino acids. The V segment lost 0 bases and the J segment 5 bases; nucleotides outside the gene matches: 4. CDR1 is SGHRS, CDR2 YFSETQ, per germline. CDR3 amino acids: CASSLGQGPNNEQFF. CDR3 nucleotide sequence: TGCGCCAGCAGCTTGGGACAGGGGCCAAACAATGAGCAGTTCTTC.

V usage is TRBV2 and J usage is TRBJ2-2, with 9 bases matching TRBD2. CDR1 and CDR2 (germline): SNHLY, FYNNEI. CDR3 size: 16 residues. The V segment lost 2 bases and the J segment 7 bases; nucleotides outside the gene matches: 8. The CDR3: CASSETSGRVGGELFF. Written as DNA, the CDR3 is TGTGCCAGCAGTGAAACTAGCGGGCGAGTCGGCGGGGAGCTGTTTTTT.

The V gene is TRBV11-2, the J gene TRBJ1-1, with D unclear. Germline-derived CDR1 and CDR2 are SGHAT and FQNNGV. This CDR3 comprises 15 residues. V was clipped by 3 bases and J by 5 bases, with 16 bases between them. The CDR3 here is CASSLSGRTGTEAFF. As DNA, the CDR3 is TGTGCCAGCAGCTTGAGTGGGAGAACGGGGACTGAAGCTTTCTTT. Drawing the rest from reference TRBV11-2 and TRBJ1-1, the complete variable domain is EAGVAQSPRYKIIEKRQSVAFWCNPISGHATLYWYQQILGQGPKLLIQFQNNGVVDDSQLPKDRFSAERLKGVDSTLKIQPAKLEDSAVYLCASSLSGRTGTEAFFGQGTRLTVV.

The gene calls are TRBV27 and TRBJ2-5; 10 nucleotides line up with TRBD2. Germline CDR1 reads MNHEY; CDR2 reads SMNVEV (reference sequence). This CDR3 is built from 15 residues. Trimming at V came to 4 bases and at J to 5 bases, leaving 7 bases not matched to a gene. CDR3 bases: TGTGCCAGCAGTTCGCTAGCGGGAGCGCGGGAGACCCAGTACTTC. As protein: CASSSLAGARETQYF.

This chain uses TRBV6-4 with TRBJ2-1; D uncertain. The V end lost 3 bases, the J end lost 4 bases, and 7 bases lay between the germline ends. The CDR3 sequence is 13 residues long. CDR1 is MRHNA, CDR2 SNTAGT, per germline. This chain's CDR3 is CASSDQLYNEQFF. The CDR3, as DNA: TGTGCCAGCAGTGATCAGTTGTACAATGAGCAGTTCTTC.

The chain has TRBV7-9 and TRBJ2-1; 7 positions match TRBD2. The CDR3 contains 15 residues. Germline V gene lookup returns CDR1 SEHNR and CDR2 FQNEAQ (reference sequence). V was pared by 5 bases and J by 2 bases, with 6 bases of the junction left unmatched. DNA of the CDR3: TGTGCCAGCAGCCCATCTAGCGGAGCCTACAATGAGCAGTTCTTC. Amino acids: CASSPSSGAYNEQFF.

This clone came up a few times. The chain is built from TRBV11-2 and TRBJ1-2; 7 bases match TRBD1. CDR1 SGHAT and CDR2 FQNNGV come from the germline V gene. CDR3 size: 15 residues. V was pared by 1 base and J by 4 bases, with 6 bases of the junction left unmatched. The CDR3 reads CASSLGGTGVYGYTF. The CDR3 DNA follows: TGTGCCAGCAGCTTAGGAGGTACAGGGGTCTATGGCTACACCTTC. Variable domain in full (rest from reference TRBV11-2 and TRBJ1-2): EAGVAQSPRYKIIEKRQSVAFWCNPISGHATLYWYQQILGQGPKLLIQFQNNGVVDDSQLPKDRFSAERLKGVDSTLKIQPAKLEDSAVYLCASSLGGTGVYGYTFGSGTRLTVV.

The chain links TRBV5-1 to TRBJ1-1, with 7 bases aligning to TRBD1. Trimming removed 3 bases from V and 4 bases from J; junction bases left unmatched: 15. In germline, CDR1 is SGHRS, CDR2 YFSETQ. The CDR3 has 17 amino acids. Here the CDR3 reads CASSSTSPTGDATEAFF. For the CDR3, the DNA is TGCGCCAGCAGCTCCACCTCCCCAACAGGGGACGCCACTGAAGCTTTCTTT.